This T cell receptor (beta chain) was identified during a study of blood T cell repertoires in COVID-19. Overall study context: T cells, B-cell-depleted T cells, or PBMCs provided the cDNA or gDNA that served as material.

CDR3 length: 15 residues. Per germline, CDR1 SGHRS and CDR2 YFSETQ. After removal of 4 bases from V and 2 bases from J, the junction contained 3 bases not matched to a gene. Original handling: Reference gene primer amplification in the assay estimated nucleated cell counts. Repertoires were generated with immunoSEQ multiplex PCR, while TCRdb's copy carries only in-frame clones and drops some. The DNA was the basis for D and trimming; V, J and clone size are from that table. The sample shows about 100,000 clones, about four fifths of them seen only once. This TCR was sampled from a man older than 75 with COVID-19, enrolled during active disease. The chain couples TRBV5-1 to TRBJ2-7; 13 nucleotides agree with TRBD2. Sequences were obtained from peripheral blood. CDR3 coding DNA: TGCGCCAGCAGCCTGACTAGCGGGAGGACCTACGAGCAGTACTTC. Protein product: CASSLTSGRTYEQYF.